This entry features one TCR beta chain sequence. The data were taken from a study of blood T cell repertoires in COVID-19. Donors in Cohort 3 who had recovered were those with two negative PCRs, healthcare professional clearance, or resolution of their symptoms. Assay used: immunoSEQ multiplex PCR; TCRdb lists only in-frame clones, some missing. Counted here are about 370,000 clones, approximately 90% occurring once; the ten biggest clones make up 0.9% to 1.1%. This sequence originates from a man aged 18 to 30 who had recovered from COVID-19. The sample was PBMCs or T cells enriched from blood (not recorded which).

The CDR3 nucleotides read TGCGCCAGCAGCTTGGCGGGACAGAAAGACTATGGCTACACCTTC. It translates to CASSLAGQKDYGYTF. The chain carries TRBV5-1 and TRBJ1-2; 7 bases align to TRBD1. In germline, CDR1 is SGHRS, CDR2 YFSETQ. The CDR3 covers 15 residues. Losses at the gene ends were 0 bases for V and 3 bases for J; bases not matched to a gene: 5. Variable domain in full (rest from reference TRBV5-1 and TRBJ1-2): KAGVTQTPRYLIKTRGQQVTLSCSPISGHRSVSWYQQTPGQGLQFLFEYFSETQRNKGNFPGRFSGRQFSNSRSEMNVSTLELGDSALYLCASSLAGQKDYGYTFGSGTRLTVV.